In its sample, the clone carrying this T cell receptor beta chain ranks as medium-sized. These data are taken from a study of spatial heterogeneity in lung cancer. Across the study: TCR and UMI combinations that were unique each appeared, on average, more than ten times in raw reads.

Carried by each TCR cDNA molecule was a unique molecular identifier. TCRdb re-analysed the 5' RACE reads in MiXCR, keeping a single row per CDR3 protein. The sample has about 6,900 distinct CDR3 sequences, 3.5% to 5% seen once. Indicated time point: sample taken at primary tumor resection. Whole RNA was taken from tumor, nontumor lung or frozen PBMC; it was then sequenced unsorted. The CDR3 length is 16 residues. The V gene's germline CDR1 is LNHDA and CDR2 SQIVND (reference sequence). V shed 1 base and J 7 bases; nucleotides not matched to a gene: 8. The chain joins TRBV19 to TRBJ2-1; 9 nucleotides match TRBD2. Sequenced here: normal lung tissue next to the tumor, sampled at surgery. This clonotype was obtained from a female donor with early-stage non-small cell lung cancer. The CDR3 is CASSIVMAGGPNEQFF. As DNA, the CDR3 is TGTGCCAGTAGTATAGTGATGGCGGGGGGGCCTAATGAGCAGTTCTTC.